This TCR beta chain was sequenced for a study of technical replicates of blood from several donors. Germline CDR1 and CDR2: MDHEN and SYDVKM. The V segment lost 3 bases and the J segment 2 bases; nucleotides outside the gene matches: 3. The CDR3 loop spans 15 amino acids. TCRdb's table, derived via immunoSEQ multiplex PCR, lists solely in-frame clones and lacks some. The sample yields some 94,000 clones, over 85% seen once. The chain combines TRBV28 with TRBJ2-2; 7 bases align to TRBD2. The TCR sequence derives from a human donor in good health. The sample comprised T cells isolated from PBMCs. The CDR3: CASSFGGINTGELFF. CDR3 nucleotides: TGTGCCAGCAGTTTCGGGGGGATCAACACCGGGGAGCTGTTTTTT.